The 30 T cell receptor beta chains reported below all come from one sample, sequenced in a study of OX40 agonist ivuxolimab in advanced cancers. The method was immunoSEQ multiplex PCR; TCRdb's version includes in-frame clones alone and lacks a portion of them. Of roughly 50,000 clones detected, over 70% appear once; the ten largest clones hold 4% to 5%. Material: CD4+ or CD8+ T cells sorted from blood, obtained in a trial of the OX40 agonist ivuxolimab. These receptors originate from an adult with an advanced solid tumor such as melanoma, head and neck, liver or kidney cancer.

The rearrangement uses TRBV6-5 and TRBJ2-7; D is possibly TRBD1 (6 bases). There are 15 residues in the CDR3. The germline V gene encodes CDR1 MNHEY and CDR2 SVGAGI. V shed 3 bases and J shed 4 bases, with 16 bases lying between them. Written as DNA, the CDR3 is TGTGCCAGCAGTTATTACAGGGATCTCGGGTACGAGCAGTACTTC. Protein sequence: CASSYYRDLGYEQYF.

The J gene is TRBJ1-2, the V gene TRBV19, with TRBD1 as a possible D gene (6 bases). The CDR3 runs to 13 residues. CDR1 LNHDA and CDR2 SQIVND come from the germline V gene (reference sequence). V lost 3 bases to trimming and J lost 5 bases, with 10 bases between them. The DNA of the CDR3 is TGTGCCAGTAGTATTCAGGGGTTATATGGCTACACCTTC. Its translation: CASSIQGLYGYTF.

The chain combines TRBV7-2 with TRBJ2-7, with no clear D. In germline, CDR1 is SGHTA, CDR2 FQGNSA. Between the trimmed V and J ends, which lost 10 bases and 3 bases, there was a span of 16 bases. The CDR3 sequence is 13 residues long. DNA of the CDR3: TGTGCCACCGGACGGGTAAAGAACTACGAGCAGTACTTC. As protein: CATGRVKNYEQYF.

This clone was recorded only once. The rearrangement uses TRBV19 and TRBJ1-2; tentative D call: TRBD1 (5 bases). Germline loops: CDR1 LNHDA, CDR2 SQIVND (reference sequence). This CDR3 contains 14 residues. V lost 4 bases, J lost 3 bases, and 12 bases lay in between. The CDR3 here is CASSKLRDHYGYTF. The CDR3 DNA reads TGTGCCAGTAGTAAACTCCGGGACCACTATGGCTACACCTTC. Together with reference TRBV19 and TRBJ1-2, the CDR3 gives the full variable domain: DGGITQSPKYLFRKEGQNVTLSCEQNLNHDAMYWYRQDPGQGLRLIYYSQIVNDFQKGDIAEGYSVSREKKESFPLTVTSAQKNPTAFYLCASSKLRDHYGYTFGSGTRLTVV.

This clone occurred a few times. V is TRBV6-1 and J is TRBJ1-5, with D possibly being TRBD1 (6 bases). CDR1 and CDR2 (germline): MNHNS, SASEGT. The CDR3 is 16 amino acids. Trimming shortened V by 2 bases and J by 0 bases, and 11 bases separated the two germline ends. The CDR3 here is CASSELTGYSNQPQHF. The CDR3 DNA reads as TGTGCCAGCAGTGAACTGACAGGATATAGCAATCAGCCCCAGCATTTT.

J is TRBJ1-3 and V is TRBV9; D gene ambiguous. Germline V gene lookup returns CDR1 SGDLS and CDR2 YYNGEE. Deletions cut 0 bases from V and 0 bases from J, with 13 bases between. The CDR3 has 17 residues. CDR3 nucleotide sequence: TGTGCCAGCAGCGTAGGTCTGGGCCCGAGCTCTGGAAACACCATATATTTT. Residues: CASSVGLGPSSGNTIYF.

CDR3: CAGRRTGGITGELFF. The CDR3 DNA reads TGTGCCGGACGGAGGACAGGCGGAATCACCGGGGAGCTGTTTTTT. The J gene is TRBJ2-2, the V gene TRBV6-1, with TRBD1 matching 7 bases. The CDR3 spans 15 residues. V shed 11 bases, J shed 4 bases, and the junction held 13 bases outside the gene matches. Germline CDR1 MNHNS, CDR2 SASEGT.

The CDR3 nucleotides are TGTGCCAGCATCGGGACTAGCCATCCTACGAAGCAGTACTTC. This encodes CASIGTSHPTKQYF. The gene calls are TRBV27 and TRBJ2-7; 9 bases line up with TRBD2. The CDR3 is 14 residues long. CDR1 MNHEY and CDR2 SMNVEV come from the germline V gene (reference sequence). Losses at the gene ends were 7 bases for V and 8 bases for J; bases not matched to a gene: 12.

The V call is TRBV19, the J call TRBJ2-2, with 7 bases aligning to TRBD1. V shed 7 bases and J 8 bases; nucleotides not matched to a gene: 7. This CDR3 has 13 amino acids. The germline gives CDR1 LNHDA, CDR2 SQIVND (reference sequence). Here the CDR3 reads CASNIHRGGELFF. The CDR3 nucleotides are TGTGCCAGTAATATCCACAGGGGAGGGGAGCTGTTTTTT.

The rearrangement joins TRBV20-1 to TRBJ2-7; 8 nucleotides match TRBD1. With V trimmed by 5 bases and J by 6 bases, 3 bases remained unmatched. CDR1 is DFQATT, CDR2 SNEGSKA, per germline (reference sequence). The CDR3 covers 11 residues. The CDR3, as DNA: TGCAGTGCTCAGGACAGGGCCGAGCAGTACTTC. This codes for CSAQDRAEQYF.

This clone was counted a single time. The J gene is TRBJ1-2, the V gene TRBV29-1; D unresolved. V lost 7 bases to trimming and J lost 8 bases, with 20 bases between them. This CDR3 region has 13 residues. Germline CDR1 is SQVTM and CDR2 is ANQGSEA. DNA of the CDR3: TGCAGCGCCCTCCCGTCCGGCGGCGGCGGCTACACCTTC. It is translated as CSALPSGGGGYTF.

The V and J genes are TRBV5-5 and TRBJ1-5; 10 bases fit TRBD1. Germline CDR1 is SGHKS and CDR2 is YYEKEE (reference sequence). V was pared by 4 bases and J by 3 bases, with 7 bases of the junction left unmatched. The CDR3 sequence is 16 residues long. The CDR3 region is CASSRQTGGSNQPQHF. The CDR3, as DNA: TGTGCCAGCAGCCGTCAGACAGGGGGCTCCAATCAGCCCCAGCATTTT.

The J gene is TRBJ1-6, the V gene TRBV10-2; D is undetermined. Germline V gives CDR1 WSHSY, CDR2 SAAADI. Trimming took off 0 bases at V and 6 bases at J, with 9 bases between the two ends. The CDR3 sequence is 15 residues long. Written as DNA, the CDR3 is TGCGCCAGCAGTGAGTCGTTGAGGGTTAATTCACCCCTCCACTTT. This sequence encodes CASSESLRVNSPLHF.

This chain links TRBV15 with TRBJ2-1; D is tentatively TRBD1 or TRBD2 (6 bases each). From germline, CDR1 is LNHNV and CDR2 YYDKDF (reference sequence). V lost 5 bases and J lost 9, with 17 bases in between. The CDR3 consists of 14 residues. DNA for the CDR3: TGTGCCACCAGCGGCGGTCGGGGGCTGCGTGAGCAGTTCTTC. Translation gives CATSGGRGLREQFF.

The chain joins TRBV7-8 to TRBJ2-2; 7 bases map to TRBD2. The CDR3 loop spans 16 amino acids. V trimming: 4 bases; J trimming: 9 bases; junction bases outside the gene matches: 14. Germline V gene data show CDR1 as SGHVS and CDR2 as FQNEAQ. The CDR3 nucleotides are TGTGCCAGCAGCTCGGGAGGCGCCGGAGGGGTTAGGGAGCTGTTTTTT. Its translation: CASSSGGAGGVRELFF. The complete variable domain, with remaining parts taken from reference TRBV7-8 and TRBJ2-2, reads GAGVSQSPRYKVAKRGQDVALRCDPISGHVSLFWYQQALGQGPEFLTYFQNEAQLDKSGLPSDRFFAERPEGSVSTLKIQRTQQEDSAVYLCASSSGGAGGVRELFFGEGSRLTVL.

This chain links TRBV4-1 with TRBJ2-7; D is perhaps TRBD1 (6 bases). Trimming left V 1 base short and J 2 bases short, with 18 bases between. Germline values: CDR1 MGHRA, CDR2 YSYEKL. The CDR3 is 17 residues long. This chain's CDR3 is CASSQGPRGTGPYEQYF. Here the CDR3 DNA reads TGCGCCAGCAGCCAAGGCCCGAGGGGCACAGGGCCCTACGAGCAGTACTTC.

The V and J genes are TRBV10-1 and TRBJ1-1; 7 bases match TRBD1. The germline V gene has CDR1 WNHNN and CDR2 SYGVQD (reference sequence). The CDR3 sequence is 15 residues long. Unmatched junction bases numbered 8, after V lost 0 bases and J lost 7 bases. CDR3 in amino acids: CASSESTGFRREAFF. For the CDR3, the DNA is TGCGCCAGCAGTGAGTCGACAGGGTTTAGGCGTGAAGCTTTCTTT.

V and J are TRBV28 and TRBJ1-5; D gene unclear. With 6 bases removed from V and 0 bases from J, the gap between germline ends came to 3 bases. The CDR3 covers 12 residues. Per the germline V gene, CDR1 is MDHEN and CDR2 is SYDVKM. The CDR3, as DNA: TGTGCCAGCAGCGATAGCAATCAGCCCCAGCATTTT. Protein sequence: CASSDSNQPQHF. Full variable domain (outside the CDR3, taken from reference TRBV28 and TRBJ1-5): DVKVTQSSRYLVKRTGEKVFLECVQDMDHENMFWYRQDPGLGLRLIYFSYDVKMKEKGDIPEGYSVSREKKERFSLILESASTNQTSMYLCASSDSNQPQHFGDGTRLSIL.

The CDR3 spells CASSFRGRIRDGYTF. CDR3 coding DNA: TGTGCCAGCAGTTTCCGGGGCCGTATTAGGGATGGCTACACCTTC. This sequence joins TRBV27 and TRBJ1-2, with D maybe TRBD1 (5 bases). This CDR3 comprises 15 residues. With 3 bases removed from V and 6 bases from J, the gap between germline ends came to 17 bases. Germline V gives CDR1 MNHEY, CDR2 SMNVEV (reference sequence).

The chain is built from TRBV2 and TRBJ2-1, with D possibly matching TRBD2 (5 bases). The length of the CDR3 is 11 residues. CDR1 and CDR2 (germline): SNHLY, FYNNEI. Trimming stripped 11 bases from V and 5 bases from J, with 10 bases between. Here the CDR3 reads CAQSGNNEQFF. Here the CDR3 DNA reads TGTGCCCAGTCGGGGAACAATGAGCAGTTCTTC.

The rearrangement joins TRBV19 to TRBJ1-2; possibly TRBD1 for D (5 bases). The germline V gene has CDR1 LNHDA and CDR2 SQIVND (reference sequence). The CDR3 has 15 residues. V lost 7 bases to trimming and J lost 1 base, with 16 bases between them. CDR3 nucleotides: TGTGCCAGTAACGGGCGACGGGGGGTTAACTATGGCTACACCTTC. Its translation is CASNGRRGVNYGYTF.

CDR3 DNA: TGTGCCAGCAGCCCACTTGGGACAGGGAAGAATGAGCAGTTCTTC. Amino acid sequence: CASSPLGTGKNEQFF. The genes are TRBV6-5 and TRBJ2-1; 9 positions match TRBD1. The CDR3 is 15 residues long. Germline V CDR1 and CDR2: MNHEY, SVGAGI. The V and J ends lost 6 bases and 7 bases, in that order; junction bases with no gene match: 10.

This chain links TRBV6-5 with TRBJ1-2; 7 bases agree with TRBD1. The junction had 4 bases not matched to a gene; V was cut back by 1 base and J by 8 bases. Germline V gives CDR1 MNHEY, CDR2 SVGAGI. The CDR3 runs to 13 residues. The chain's CDR3 is CASSYLDRDGYTF. CDR3 nucleotides: TGTGCCAGCAGTTACTTAGACAGGGACGGCTACACCTTC.

This chain connects TRBV19 to TRBJ1-5; D might be TRBD1 (5 bases). V was cut by 7 bases and J by 2 bases, with 12 bases left in between. This CDR3 region has 14 residues. Germline CDR1 reads LNHDA; CDR2 reads SQIVND (reference sequence). CDR3 bases: TGTGCCAGTATTCCAGGGTACGGCAATCAGCCCCAGCATTTT. This codes for CASIPGYGNQPQHF. The full variable domain, in which reference TRBV19 and TRBJ1-5 provide the parts outside the CDR3, is DGGITQSPKYLFRKEGQNVTLSCEQNLNHDAMYWYRQDPGQGLRLIYYSQIVNDFQKGDIAEGYSVSREKKESFPLTVTSAQKNPTAFYLCASIPGYGNQPQHFGDGTRLSIL.

This chain connects TRBV5-4 to TRBJ1-6; no reliable D call. The CDR3 runs to 15 residues. Between the trimmed V and J ends, which lost 1 base and 0 bases, there was a span of 5 bases. The germline V gene has CDR1 SGHNT and CDR2 YYREEE (reference sequence). The CDR3 region has the DNA TGTGCCAGCAGCTTGACTCGCTCCTATAATTCACCCCTCCACTTT. Amino acid sequence: CASSLTRSYNSPLHF.

V gene TRBV25-1 combines with J gene TRBJ1-4, with D possibly matching TRBD1 (5 bases). This CDR3 has 18 amino acids. V lost 1 base, J lost 4 bases, and 19 bases lay in between. Germline-derived CDR1 and CDR2 are MGHDK and SYGVNS. The CDR3, as DNA: TGTGCCAGCAGTGAATTCGGGGGGATAGTCACCAATAATGAAAAACTGTTTTTT. Translating gives CASSEFGGIVTNNEKLFF.

V and J are TRBV25-1 and TRBJ2-3, with D possibly matching TRBD1 (6 bases). The CDR3 extends over 17 amino acids. In germline, CDR1 is MGHDK, CDR2 SYGVNS. The V gene lost 2 bases and the J gene lost 1 base, with 16 bases spanning the gap. The CDR3 here is CASSEKYPTGRTDTQYF. Here the CDR3 DNA reads TGTGCCAGCAGTGAAAAGTACCCCACAGGGCGCACAGATACGCAGTATTTT.

In its sample, this clone was seen once. The V gene is TRBV27, the J gene TRBJ1-5; TRBD1 agrees at 8 bases. V was clipped by 5 bases and J by 6 bases; unmatched bases: 12. In germline, CDR1 is MNHEY, CDR2 SMNVEV (reference sequence). The length of the CDR3 is 16 residues. CDR3 DNA sequence: TGTGCCAGCAGTCCATACGGACAGGGTGAGGCTCAGCCCCAGCATTTT. It encodes CASSPYGQGEAQPQHF.

This clone has only a few counts. The chain uses TRBV5-6 and TRBJ2-7; D is possibly TRBD2 (6 bases). Germline V lookup: CDR1 SGHDT, CDR2 YYEEEE. V was clipped by 1 base and J by 0 bases, with 14 bases between them. The CDR3 consists of 16 residues. The CDR3 bases are TGTGCCAGCAGCTTGCGTGTTGGGACTCTCTCCTACGAGCAGTACTTC. It translates to CASSLRVGTLSYEQYF.

This clone appeared once. This chain uses TRBV19 with TRBJ2-6, with 8 bases aligning to TRBD1. Trimming cost V 6 bases and J 2 bases; bases outside gene matches: 9. The CDR3 consists of 17 residues. Germline-derived CDR1 and CDR2 are LNHDA and SQIVND (reference sequence). DNA for the CDR3: TGTGCCAGTAGAAAGACCCCAGGGGGCACTGGGGCCAACGTCCTGACTTTC. It yields the protein CASRKTPGGTGANVLTF.